This T cell receptor beta chain was captured in a study of regulatory T cells in long-lasting Graves disease. Stated time point: newly diagnosed GD, antithyroid drugs for less than 3 months. PBMC-derived RNA was used for the TCR library. One endocrinology department in Xi'an, China, was where patients came from. Looked up from germline, CDR1 is SNHLY and CDR2 is FYNNEI. V lost 5 bases, J lost 11 bases, and 13 bases lay in between. The CDR3 runs 12 residues. For TCR beta, libraries came from iRepertoire HTBI primers and Arm-PCR of CDR3 regions. TCRdb re-analysed the multiplex PCR reads in MiXCR, keeping a single row per CDR3 protein. The table lists some 560,000 distinct CDR3 sequences, roughly 16% of them singletons. These sequences were also reported in another study, on T cells in Graves' hyperthyroidism and ophthalmopathy. That source reports: Patients were excluded for uncontrolled infection, other autoimmune disease, pregnancy or lactation. Diagnosis relied on clinical symptoms, serum thyroxine and TRAb, thyroid ultrasound and orbital computed tomography. The HTBI set primed first-round TCR CDR3 RT-PCR.

The chain joins TRBV2 to TRBJ1-3; D unclear. This TCR came from a middle-aged woman with Graves disease. The sample was peripheral blood mononuclear cells (PBMCs), taken at new diagnosis, from a patient treated with antithyroid drugs. CDR3 sequence reads: CASSRSSEAIYF. The CDR3 DNA is TGTGCCAGCAGTCGGAGCTCCGAGGCCATATATTTT.